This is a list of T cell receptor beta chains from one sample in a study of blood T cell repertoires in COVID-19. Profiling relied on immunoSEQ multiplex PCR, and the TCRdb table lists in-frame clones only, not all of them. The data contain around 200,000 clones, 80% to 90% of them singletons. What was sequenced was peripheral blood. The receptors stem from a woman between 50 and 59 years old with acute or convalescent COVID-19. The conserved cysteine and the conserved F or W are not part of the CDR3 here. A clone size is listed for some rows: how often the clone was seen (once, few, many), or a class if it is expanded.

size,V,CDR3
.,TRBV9,ASSGGTGDNSPLH
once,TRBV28,ASSSVERGGFDEQF
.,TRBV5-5,ASSFTGSPYNEKLF
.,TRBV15,ATSRDVSSVNTEAF
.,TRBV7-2,ASSIDREDGYT
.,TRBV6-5,ASSYGQGEETQY
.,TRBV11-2,ASSLVPAYGYT
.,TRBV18,ASSLGGSGTEAF
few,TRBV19,ASDRGGGPEAF
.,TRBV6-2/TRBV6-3,ASSLGLLQETQY
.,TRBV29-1,SVTRAGELF